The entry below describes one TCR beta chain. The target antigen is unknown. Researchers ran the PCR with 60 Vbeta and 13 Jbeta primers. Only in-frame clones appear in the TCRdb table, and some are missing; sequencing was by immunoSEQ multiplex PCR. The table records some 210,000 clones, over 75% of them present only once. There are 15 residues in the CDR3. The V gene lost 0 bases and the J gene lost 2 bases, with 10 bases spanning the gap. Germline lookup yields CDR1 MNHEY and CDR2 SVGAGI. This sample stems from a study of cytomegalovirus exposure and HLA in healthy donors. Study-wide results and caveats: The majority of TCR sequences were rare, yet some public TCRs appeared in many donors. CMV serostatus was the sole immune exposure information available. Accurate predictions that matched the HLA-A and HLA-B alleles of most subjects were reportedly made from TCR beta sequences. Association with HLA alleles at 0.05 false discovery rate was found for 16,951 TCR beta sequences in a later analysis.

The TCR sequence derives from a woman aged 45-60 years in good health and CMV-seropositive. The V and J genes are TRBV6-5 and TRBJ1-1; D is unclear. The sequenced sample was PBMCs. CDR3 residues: CASSYSALVNTEAFF. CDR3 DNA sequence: TGTGCCAGCAGTTACTCCGCCCTAGTTAACACTGAAGCTTTCTTT.